One and the same sample provided the 28 T cell receptor beta chains below, sequenced in a study of T cells in Graves' hyperthyroidism and ophthalmopathy. RNA transcripts served as the template for amplifying TCR beta CDR3 regions. The primer set for the first-round RT-PCR of the TCR CDR3 was HTBI. TCRdb analysed the multiplex PCR reads with MiXCR anew, one entry per CDR3 protein. The sample includes approximately 590,000 distinct CDR3 sequences, more than 45% of them seen just once. The sample was peripheral blood or thyroid tissue (not recorded which). The receptors were sampled from a woman aged 18-35 years with Graves' hyperthyroidism.

There are many counts of this clonotype. The chain couples TRBV9 to TRBJ2-7; perhaps D is TRBD1 or TRBD2 (5 bases each). Germline CDR1 is SGDLS and CDR2 is YYNGEE. The germline V and J ends were trimmed by 3 bases and 7 bases, with 17 bases remaining between them. The CDR3 has 14 residues. The CDR3 is CASSDGTEFGEQYF. The CDR3 DNA follows: TGTGCCAGCAGCGACGGGACCGAGTTTGGGGAGCAGTACTTC.

This clonotype occurred many times. This chain uses TRBV7-2 with TRBJ1-1, with D unresolved. The V and J ends lost 3 bases and 4 bases respectively, with 12 bases between them. This CDR3 is 14 amino acids long. Germline CDR1 and CDR2: SGHTA and FQGNSA. The chain's CDR3 is CASSFFEGSTEAFF. The CDR3 DNA sequence: TGTGCCAGCAGCTTCTTCGAAGGGAGCACTGAAGCTTTCTTT.

The chain combines TRBV29-1 with TRBJ2-3; TRBD2 is a possible D gene (6 bases). This CDR3 contains 14 residues. V was clipped by 6 bases and J by 4 bases, with 17 bases between them. Looked up from germline, CDR1 is SQVTM and CDR2 is ANQGSEA. CDR3 sequence reads: CSVDSGTSSDTQYF. CDR3 DNA sequence: TGCAGCGTGGATTCGGGGACTTCTTCAGATACGCAGTATTTT.

This clonotype was detected many times. V and J are TRBV7-9 and TRBJ1-2, with a tentative D call TRBD1 (5 bases). In germline, CDR1 is SEHNR, CDR2 FQNEAQ (reference sequence). There are 13 residues in the CDR3. With 3 bases removed from V and 5 bases from J, the gap between germline ends came to 10 bases. CDR3 coding DNA: TGTGCCAGCAGCTTGGATGGGGCTTATGGCTACACCTTC. Encoded protein: CASSLDGAYGYTF.

The chain couples TRBV25-1 to TRBJ1-6; TRBD1 might be the D (5 bases). Germline CDR1 MGHDK, CDR2 SYGVNS. The CDR3 covers 12 residues. The ends were cut back, 4 bases at V and 10 bases at J, with 8 bases in the middle. The CDR3 spells CASSGSGSPLHF. The CDR3 coding sequence is TGTGCCAGCAGTGGGTCAGGGTCACCCCTCCACTTT.

This clonotype was counted a few times. The chain recombines TRBV2 with TRBJ2-7; D is undetermined. The germline V and J ends were trimmed by 4 bases and 2 bases, with 12 bases remaining between them. The CDR3 is 14 amino acids. The germline CDR1 and CDR2 sequences are SNHLY and FYNNEI. Written as DNA, the CDR3 is TGTGCCAGCAGTGGAAGCACGGTTCCCTACGAGCAGTACTTC. It encodes CASSGSTVPYEQYF.

About this clonotype: Mismatch with germline at one junction end may stem from a read error. The V gene is TRBV2, the J gene TRBJ1-6; tentative D call: TRBD1 (5 bases). The CDR3 is made up of 16 amino acids. Germline V gene sequence: CDR1 SNHLY, CDR2 FYNNEI. The CDR3 reads CASSDGGESYNSPLHF. Written as DNA, the CDR3 is TGTGCCAGCAGTGATGGGGGAGAATCCTACAATTCACCCCTCCACTTT.

This clonotype showed up many times. This chain connects TRBV15 to TRBJ2-7, with 7 bases that match TRBD2. The CDR3 runs to 15 residues. V shed 0 bases, J shed 4 bases, and the junction held 6 bases outside the gene matches. Germline V gene lookup returns CDR1 LNHNV and CDR2 YYDKDF (reference sequence). The CDR3 DNA reads TGTGCCACCAGCAGAGAGGGGGGAGGGCCGTACGAGCAGTACTTC. Its protein product is CATSREGGGPYEQYF.

The chain links TRBV6-4 to TRBJ2-1; TRBD2 matches 7 bases. Per the germline V gene, CDR1 is MRHNA and CDR2 is SNTAGT. The junction had 8 bases not matched to a gene; V was cut back by 3 bases and J by 3 bases. CDR3 length equals 16 residues. The CDR3 here is CASSETSLADYNEQFF. The CDR3, as DNA: TGTGCCAGCAGTGAGACGAGTCTAGCGGACTACAATGAGCAGTTCTTC.

Remarks on this clonotype: A much larger clone sits a single nucleotide away, making a read error possible. This chain uses TRBV7-9 with TRBJ1-4; 8 bases line up with TRBD1. V was pared by 3 bases and J by 6 bases, with 9 bases of the junction left unmatched. The CDR3 has 16 amino acids. Germline loops: CDR1 SEHNR, CDR2 FQNEAQ (reference sequence). CDR3 region: CASSFTADRAHEKLFF. In DNA form, the CDR3 reads TGTGCCAGCAGCTTCACTGCGGACAGGGCGCATGAAAAACTGTTTTTT.

The chain joins TRBV19 to TRBJ1-1, with D possibly TRBD1 on 5 matching bases. V was pared by 3 bases and J by 6 bases, with 11 bases between. This CDR3 is built from 13 residues. Germline CDR1 is LNHDA and CDR2 is SQIVND (reference sequence). Here the CDR3 DNA reads TGTGCCAGTAGTATGGCAGGGCTTCCTGAAGCTTTCTTT. This translates into CASSMAGLPEAFF.

This clonotype was recorded many times. The chain couples TRBV7-9 to TRBJ2-7; 10 bases are a match to TRBD1. The junction had 6 bases not matched to a gene; V was cut back by 4 bases and J by 3 bases. Per the germline V gene, CDR1 is SEHNR and CDR2 is FQNEAQ (reference sequence). CDR3 length equals 15 residues. The CDR3 is CASSYGQGVHYEQYF. The CDR3 nucleotides are TGTGCCAGCAGCTACGGACAGGGGGTACACTACGAGCAGTACTTC.

Worth noting for this clonotype: The conserved phenylalanine or tryptophan normally closing the CDR3 is absent here, so this likely arose from a read error. Because the CDR3's place on the DNA is in doubt, the DNA is left out and the CDR3 is given as listed by TCRdb. This chain joins TRBV2 and TRBJ2-7; the DNA was not used to check the table's D call, TRBD2. The CDR3 is made up of 9 amino acids, end residues included. Per germline, CDR1 SNHLY and CDR2 FYNNEI. CDR3 region: CASNPGLAG.

With regard to this clonotype: At one end the junction does not follow the germline gene, possibly because of a read error. This chain connects TRBV4-2 to TRBJ1-2, with no clear D. Germline CDR1 is LGHNA and CDR2 is YNFKEQ. CDR3 length: 12 amino acids. Here the CDR3 DNA reads TGTGCCAACAGCTTGGAGGCGTATGGCTACACCTTC. Amino acids: CANSLEAYGYTF.

This clonotype has a handful of counts. The V gene is TRBV7-6, the J gene TRBJ2-5; weak D call: TRBD2 (5 bases). The CDR3 extends over 13 amino acids. Deletions cut 5 bases from V and 2 bases from J, with 9 bases between. Germline V gene data show CDR1 as SGHVS and CDR2 as FNYEAQ. CDR3 DNA: TGTGCCAGCAGCGCCGGGGAGCAAGAGACCCAGTACTTC. Translated, it gives CASSAGEQETQYF.

As regards this clonotype: At one end the junction does not follow the germline gene, possibly because of a read error. The genes are TRBV10-3 and TRBJ1-3, with D maybe TRBD1 (5 bases). The CDR3 has 14 amino acids. Germline V gene sequence: CDR1 ENHRY, CDR2 SYGVKD. In nucleotides, the CDR3 is TGTGCCAGCAGTGACGTCTTTAACGCGGGGGGCATATATTTT. As protein: CASSDVFNAGGIYF.

This clonotype was counted a few times. The chain couples TRBV7-2 to TRBJ1-5, with 10 bases lining up with TRBD1. The CDR3 runs 16 residues. Trimming cost V 5 bases and J 0 bases; bases outside gene matches: 4. CDR1 and CDR2 from the germline V gene are SGHTA and FQGNSA. CDR3 region: CASSRDRGISNQPQHF. In DNA, the CDR3 is TGTGCCAGCAGCCGGGACAGGGGCATTAGCAATCAGCCCCAGCATTTT.

Only one count was recorded for this clonotype. The junction departs from the called germline gene at one end, perhaps through a read error. This chain links TRBV20-1 with TRBJ1-3; the D is unclear. The CDR3 extends over 14 amino acids. Germline assignment: CDR1 DFQATT and CDR2 SNEGSKA (reference sequence). CDR3 loop: CSAPLEDAGDTIYF. In nucleotides, the CDR3 is TGCAGTGCTCCTCTCGAAGATGCTGGAGACACCATATATTTT.

The count of this clonotype is one. The J gene is TRBJ2-2, the V gene TRBV24-1, with D perhaps matching TRBD2 (6 bases). The CDR3 runs to 14 residues. Germline V gene lookup returns CDR1 KGHDR and CDR2 SFDVKD. Trimming removed 3 bases at V and 3 bases at J, with 7 bases between. The CDR3, as DNA: TGTGCCACCAGTGATCCGGGAGACACCGGGGAGCTGTTTTTT. It translates to CATSDPGDTGELFF.

For this clonotype: A much larger clonotype is one base distant, so this may be a read error. The rearrangement joins TRBV10-3 to TRBJ1-1; tentative D call: TRBD1 (5 bases). Germline-derived CDR1 and CDR2 are ENHRY and SYGVKD. The CDR3 totals 13 residues. Here the CDR3 DNA reads TGTGCCATCAGTGGTTCGGGGGAAACTGGAGCTTTCTTT. Translating it yields CAISGSGETGAFF.

For the CDR3, the DNA is TGTGCCAGCAGCTTGGACCAGCAAACCGGGGAGCTGTTTTTT. Amino acids: CASSLDQQTGELFF. V usage is TRBV5-4 and J usage is TRBJ2-2, with unresolved D. The V and J ends lost 0 bases and 5 bases respectively, with 8 bases between them. Germline CDR1 SGHNT, CDR2 YYREEE (reference sequence). This CDR3 region has 14 residues.

The chain employs TRBV19 and TRBJ2-7; 9 nucleotides match TRBD2. CDR3 length equals 13 residues. The ends lost 4 bases at V and 5 bases at J; junction bases unmatched: 3. Germline values: CDR1 LNHDA, CDR2 SQIVND (reference sequence). The CDR3 protein is CASSRGLADEQYF. The CDR3 nucleotides read TGTGCCAGTAGTAGGGGACTAGCCGACGAGCAGTACTTC.

In its sample, this clonotype was seen many times. The chain is built from TRBV10-1 and TRBJ1-2; TRBD1 matches 8 bases. The CDR3 is made up of 14 amino acids. Germline CDR1 WNHNN, CDR2 SYGVQD (reference sequence). The ends lost 8 bases at V and 2 bases at J; junction bases unmatched: 7. The DNA for the CDR3 is TGCGCCAGCTGGGCGACAGGGGCGAACTATGGCTACACCTTC. This translates into CASWATGANYGYTF.

The J gene is TRBJ2-5, the V gene TRBV11-1; 10 bases align to TRBD2. This CDR3 has 15 residues. The V gene's germline CDR1 is SGHAT and CDR2 FQDESV (reference sequence). Trimming took 0 bases from V and 3 from J; bases not matched to a gene: 1. The CDR3 bases are TGTGCCAGCAGCTTAGCTACTAGCGGGAAAGAGACCCAGTACTTC. It specifies CASSLATSGKETQYF.

This clonotype was recorded a few times. This chain joins TRBV2 and TRBJ1-2; D call uncertain. The germline V and J ends were trimmed by 7 bases and 4 bases, with 19 bases remaining between them. The CDR3 sequence is 15 residues long. Germline-derived CDR1 and CDR2 are SNHLY and FYNNEI. The DNA for the CDR3 is TGTGCCAGCACCGACGCCCGAGGACGCGGCTATGGCTACACCTTC. The encoded protein is CASTDARGRGYGYTF.

This clonotype came up many times. V gene TRBV29-1 combines with J gene TRBJ1-1; no firm D call. The germline CDR1 and CDR2 sequences are SQVTM and ANQGSEA. The CDR3 has 10 residues. Trimming removed 4 bases at V and 3 bases at J, with 3 bases between. The CDR3, as DNA: TGCAGCGTTGCGGACACTGAAGCTTTCTTT. Protein: CSVADTEAFF.

A single count supports this clonotype. This chain connects TRBV12-3 or TRBV12-4 to TRBJ2-2; D not resolved. This CDR3 is built from 13 residues. V was trimmed by 11 bases and J by 2 bases, leaving 12 bases between them. In nucleotides, the CDR3 is TGTGCCGCGCGGCCGGAAAACACCGGGGAGCTGTTTTTT. This sequence encodes CAARPENTGELFF.

The sample holds a few counts of this clonotype. CDR3 amino acids: CASRTRGYEQYF. The CDR3 nucleotides are TGTGCCAGCAGGACACGGGGGTACGAGCAGTACTTC. The genes are TRBV6-1 and TRBJ2-7; maybe TRBD2 (6 bases). The ends were cut back, 6 bases at V and 4 bases at J, with 10 bases in the middle. The CDR3 is made up of 12 amino acids. Per germline, CDR1 MNHNS and CDR2 SASEGT.